These 14 T cell receptor beta chains originate from one sample sequenced in a study of metastatic and nonmetastatic thyroid tumors. TCRdb re-called the PCR reads through MiXCR. The table lists more than 8,500 clones, roughly 9.7% of them singletons. No patient received treatment before thyroid surgery. The sample consisted of tumor tissue. The receptors stem from a female donor with papillary thyroid cancer or a benign thyroid nodule (not recorded which). Some clones in this sample may be carry-over from other donors' samples.

The sample holds a few counts of this clone. The rearrangement uses TRBV6-1 and TRBJ2-7, with 7 bases identical to TRBD1. The germline CDR1 and CDR2 sequences are MNHNS and SASEGT. The CDR3 loop spans 15 amino acids. The CDR3 coding sequence is TGTACCGGCAATACCGTGACAGGGAGCTCCTACGAGCAGTACGTC. This sequence encodes CTGNTVTGSSYEQYV.

This clone is large. The rearrangement joins TRBV6-1 to TRBJ1-6; the match to TRBD1 covers 10 bases. Germline CDR1 MNHNS, CDR2 SASEGT. V dropped 6 bases and J dropped 10; count of bases not matched to a gene: 9. This CDR3 has 15 residues. CDR3 protein: CASRDLTGGGSPLHF. CDR3 bases: TGTGCCAGCAGGGACTTGACAGGGGGCGGCTCACCCCTCCACTTT.

The J gene is TRBJ2-1, the V gene TRBV7-3; a weak D match, TRBD2 (6 bases). Trimming left V 7 bases short and J 5 bases short, with 9 bases between. This CDR3 contains 12 residues. Germline values: CDR1 SGHTA, CDR2 FQGTGA. The CDR3 region has the DNA TGTGCCAGCATTGGGGGGAACAATGAGCAGTTCTTC. It codes for CASIGGNNEQFF.

This clone has a count of ten or more. This chain connects TRBV19 to TRBJ1-3, with TRBD1 identical over 8 bases. CDR1 is LNHDA, CDR2 SQIVND, per germline (reference sequence). The CDR3 spans 17 residues. With V trimmed by 3 bases and J by 0 bases, 7 bases remained unmatched. The CDR3 region is CASSISQGALSGNTIYF. Here the CDR3 DNA reads TGTGCCAGTAGTATCTCGCAGGGGGCTCTCTCTGGAAACACCATATATTTT.

CDR3 DNA: TGTGCCATCAGCCAGACGGGGCCATCTTTCTTT. Translation: CAISQTGPSFF. J is TRBJ1-1 and V is TRBV10-3, with D possibly matching TRBD1 (5 bases). With 6 bases removed from V and 12 bases from J, the gap between germline ends came to 14 bases. The CDR3 runs to 11 residues. CDR1 and CDR2 (germline): ENHRY, SYGVKD.

In its sample, this clone was seen many times. The chain joins TRBV20-1 to TRBJ2-7; 14 bases fit TRBD2. CDR1 and CDR2 (germline): DFQATT, SNEGSKA (reference sequence). Trimming cost V 6 bases and J 9 bases; bases outside gene matches: 13. The CDR3 loop spans 15 amino acids. CDR3 DNA sequence: TGCAGTGCCTCCAGGGGGACTAGCGGGAGAGGTGGGCAGTACGTC. This codes for CSASRGTSGRGGQYV.

By share, this clone counts as large (0.1 to 1%). The identical CDR3 is also encoded by other nucleotide sequences in the sample. This rearrangement joins TRBV19 to TRBJ2-1, with D perhaps matching TRBD1 or TRBD2 (5 bases each). This CDR3 is 17 amino acids long. V lost 5 bases and J 0 bases, leaving 17 bases between the germline ends. Germline CDR1 LNHDA, CDR2 SQIVND (reference sequence). The CDR3 here is CASSPPGAYSSYNEQFF. CDR3 nucleotides: TGTGCCAGTAGTCCGCCCGGGGCGTATAGCTCCTACAATGAGCAGTTCTTC.

This clone was counted at least ten times. The chain joins TRBV7-2 to TRBJ2-5; no firm D call. The CDR3 spans 15 residues. V gave up 2 bases and J gave up 2 bases, with 12 bases separating them. Looked up from germline, CDR1 is SGHTA and CDR2 is FQGNSA. CDR3 loop: CASSLIVALQETQYF. DNA for the CDR3: TGTGCCAGCAGCTTAATCGTCGCCCTGCAAGAGACCCAGTACTTC.

This clone was recorded at least ten times. The rearrangement uses TRBV29-1 and TRBJ2-2; D unresolved. The CDR3 spans 13 residues. Germline loops: CDR1 SQVTM, CDR2 ANQGSEA. Trimming stripped 3 bases from V and 0 bases from J, with 5 bases between. The CDR3 reads CSVDSANTGELFF. The CDR3 DNA reads as TGCAGCGTTGACAGCGCGAACACCGGGGAGCTGTTTTTT.

This clone was seen a handful of times. The V and J genes are TRBV19 and TRBJ1-1; D remains ambiguous. Germline V gene sequence: CDR1 LNHDA, CDR2 SQIVND (reference sequence). Trimming took 3 bases from V and 8 from J, leaving 16 bases between them. The CDR3 contains 14 residues. The CDR3 loop is CASSISRAGIEAFF. The DNA for the CDR3 is TGTGCCAGTAGTATTAGCCGGGCGGGCATCGAAGCTTTCTTT.

This clone was counted ten times or more. This rearrangement joins TRBV5-1 to TRBJ2-3; the D gene is possibly TRBD1 (6 bases). The CDR3 consists of 17 residues. The germline V and J ends were trimmed by 3 bases and 2 bases, with 19 bases remaining between them. The V gene's germline CDR1 is SGHRS and CDR2 YFSETQ. The CDR3 bases are TGCGCCAGCAGCTCGGGTTTCAGACAGGAGATCACAGATACGCAGTATTTT. It translates to CASSSGFRQEITDTQYF.

V is TRBV30 and J is TRBJ1-2; D might be TRBD1 (5 bases). V lost 4 bases and J lost 6, with 15 bases in between. The germline gives CDR1 GTSNPN, CDR2 SVGIG (reference sequence). There are 13 residues in the CDR3. The CDR3 region is CAWKVGWGNGYTF. The CDR3 nucleotides are TGTGCCTGGAAGGTTGGATGGGGGAATGGCTACACCTTC.

Judged by abundance, this clone is medium-sized (0.01 to 0.1%). The CDR3 spells CASSLGGILGGEQYF. CDR3 DNA: TGTGCCAGCAGCTTAGGGGGAATACTTGGGGGCGAGCAGTACTTC. V is TRBV7-2 and J is TRBJ2-7; either TRBD1 or TRBD2 may supply D (5 bases each). The V and J ends lost 1 base and 6 bases respectively, with 16 bases between them. CDR3 length: 15 residues. Per germline, CDR1 SGHTA and CDR2 FQGNSA. The variable domain in full, completed from reference TRBV7-2 and TRBJ2-7, reads GAGVSQSPSNKVTEKGKDVELRCDPISGHTALYWYRQSLGQGLEFLIYFQGNSAPDKSGLPSDRFSAERTGGSVSTLTIQRTQQEDSAVYLCASSLGGILGGEQYFGPGTRLTVT.

This clone was recorded at least ten times. V gene TRBV5-1 combines with J gene TRBJ2-7; 14 positions agree with TRBD2. CDR1 and CDR2 (germline): SGHRS, YFSETQ. This CDR3 is 18 amino acids long. V shed 4 bases, J shed 3 bases, and the junction held 12 bases outside the gene matches. CDR3 coding DNA: TGCGCCAGCAGCCCCGGACTAGCGGGGGGATCCTTCGTCTACGAGCAGTACTTC. It translates to CASSPGLAGGSFVYEQYF.